This TCR beta chain was found in a study of T cell changes during pregnancy in multiple sclerosis (dated by TCRdb to the late 2010s). In terms of the full investigation: The study looked at changes in the T cell repertoire across pregnancy in women with multiple sclerosis.

The library came from the immunoSEQ multiplex PCR assay. The immuneACCESS repertoire file appears here via TCRdb, limited to in-frame rearrangements. These files lack a portion of the clones; in checked studies, under half of the deficit traces to unresolved V genes, and the cause of the others is not known. Here the sample has 30,000 to 45,000 clones; approximately 92% occur a single time. Over 1% of the sample is held by the ten biggest clonotypes. Deletion took 2 bases off V and 6 bases off J, with a span of 12 bases between the germline ends. CDR1 and CDR2, per the germline V gene, are SGDLS and YYNGEE. The CDR3 contains 14 residues, cysteine and phenylalanine counted. Left in the record is the CDR3 DNA by itself, 42 bases read in frame from the first base. Note on this clone: Its antigen is unknown. One base away there is no much larger clone; base qualities are not given.

The rearrangement joined TRBV9 to TRBJ1-5, and perhaps TRBD1 as D gene, on 6 matching bases. This TCR came from a female donor with multiple sclerosis, enrolled in a pregnancy study. Sequencing input: PBMCs (not recorded whether the cells were cultured). The CDR3: CASSVGGGLQPQHF. Here is the DNA: TGTGCCAGCAGCGTCGGCGGGGGCCTTCAGCCCCAGCATTTT. Supplemented by the reference TRBV9 and TRBJ1-5 proteins around the CDR3, the complete variable domain is DSGVTQTPKHLITATGQRVTLRCSPRSGDLSVYWYQQSLDQGLQFLIQYYNGEERAKGNILERFSAQQFPDLHSELNLSSLELGDSALYFCASSVGGGLQPQHFGDGTRLSIL.